This TCR beta chain was recorded in a study of cytomegalovirus exposure and HLA in healthy donors. Study-wide results and limits: Roughly uniform depth of sequencing across donors was assumed in presence/absence analyses.

Turning to this clone: Antigen specificity is unknown.

60 Vbeta and 13 Jbeta primers were used in PCR. Repertoires were generated with immunoSEQ multiplex PCR, while TCRdb's copy carries only in-frame clones and drops some. The sample has some 140,000 clones; over 70% are singletons. V dropped 3 bases and J dropped 5 bases, with 13 bases sitting between them. Looked up from germline, CDR1 is ENHRY and CDR2 is SYGVKD. The CDR3 sequence is 14 residues long. The sample consisted of PBMCs. The J gene is TRBJ2-5, the V gene TRBV10-3; D perhaps matches TRBD1 (5 bases). This receptor was identified in a man aged 25 to 40 in good health and CMV-seropositive. The CDR3 protein is CAISEPDQGETQYF. The CDR3 bases are TGTGCCATCAGTGAACCCGACCAGGGCGAGACCCAGTACTTC.